Listed below are T cell receptor beta chains from one sample, sequenced in a study of blood T cells in healthy people across ages. TCRdb independently ran MiXCR on the 5' RACE reads; one entry per CDR3 protein. Counted here are 850,000 to 1,300,000 distinct CDR3 sequences, 40% to 50% occurring once; the ten biggest clones make up under 20%. The sample was blood. These receptors were collected from an older woman in good health. Each CDR3 is given with its conserved first and last residue. The order of the fields is J gene, V gene, D gene, clone size, CDR3 protein, CDR3 DNA. The D gene is left open where the match is weak. Some rows have no size entry. The others give once, few or many, or a class for an expanded clone.

>TRBJ2-7|TRBV7-2|TRBD2|many
CASSLGRTGRSSYEQYF
TGTGCCAGCAGCTTAGGCCGAACCGGGAGGAGTTCCTACGAGCAGTACTTC
>TRBJ2-5|TRBV9|-|many
CASSTGPPPETQYF
TGTGCCAGCAGCACGGGACCCCCGCCAGAGACCCAGTACTTC
>TRBJ2-7|TRBV21-1|-|-
CASSKAPWREVCEQYF
TGTGCCAGCAGCAAAGCGCCTTGGCGGGAGGTTTGCGAGCAGTACTTC
>TRBJ2-6|TRBV4-1|-|-
CASSQVGALGANVLTF
TGCGCCAGCAGCCAGGTAGGGGCGTTAGGGGCCAACGTCCTGACTTTC
>TRBJ1-2|TRBV20-1|-|-
CSAPVANYGYTF
TGCAGTGCTCCGGTAGCTAACTATGGCTACACCTTC
>TRBJ2-4|TRBV30|-|many
CAWTGGRAKNIQYF
TGTGCCTGGACCGGGGGTCGGGCCAAAAACATTCAGTACTTC
>TRBJ2-7|TRBV12-3/TRBV12-4|TRBD1|-
CASSLGRDRRAYEQYF
TGTGCCAGCAGTTTGGGACGGGACAGAAGGGCCTACGAGCAGTACTTC
>TRBJ2-1|TRBV6-5|TRBD1|once
CASGRRGSYNEQFF
TGTGCCAGCGGCCGCAGGGGGTCCTACAATGAGCAGTTCTTC
>TRBJ1-5|TRBV10-2|-|-
CATTGGVLQPQHF
TGCGCCACCACCGGTGGGGTACTTCAGCCCCAGCATTTT
>TRBJ1-1|TRBV30|-|-
CAGIFSTEAFF
TGTGCCGGGATTTTCAGTACTGAAGCTTTCTTT
>TRBJ2-7|TRBV20-1|-|few
CSARATSQGSGSEQYF
TGCAGTGCTAGGGCGACCTCACAGGGGAGCGGGAGCGAGCAGTACTTC
>TRBJ2-7|TRBV10-3|TRBD2|-
CAIRSSGSQVQYF
TGTGCCATCAGATCTAGCGGGAGCCAAGTGCAGTACTTC
>TRBJ1-2|TRBV7-4|-|-
CASSHPGTSHYGYTF
TGTGCCAGCAGCCACCCTGGGACCTCACATTATGGCTACACCTTC
>TRBJ1-2|TRBV6-1|-|few
CASSEAMNGGYTF
TGTGCCAGCAGTGAAGCGATGAACGGTGGCTACACCTTC
>TRBJ2-7|TRBV6-5|TRBD2|-
CASSYLKTGEAGGGFEQYF
TGTGCCAGCAGTTACCTCAAGACAGGAGAAGCGGGAGGAGGGTTCGAGCAGTACTTC
>TRBJ2-7|TRBV11-2|-|-
CASSSLQGRGTYEQYF
TGTGCCAGCAGCTCTCTCCAGGGGAGGGGAACCTACGAGCAGTACTTC
>TRBJ2-5|TRBV7-2|-|-
CASSPADNEQYF
TGTGCCAGCAGCCCCGCAGACAATGAGCAGTACTTC
>TRBJ2-7|TRBV27|-|-
CASSLRTGDRYEQYF
TGTGCCAGCAGTTTAAGGACGGGGGATCGGTACGAGCAGTACTTC
>TRBJ2-7|TRBV28|TRBD1|many
CASSFPGQAIYEQYF
TGTGCCAGCAGTTTCCCCGGACAGGCAATCTACGAGCAGTACTTC
>TRBJ1-6|TRBV4-1|-|-
CASSQARGSKNSPLHF
TGCGCCAGCAGCCAAGCCAGGGGTTCCAAAAATTCACCCCTCCACTTT
>TRBJ1-5|TRBV7-2|-|few
CASSSRDENQPQHF
TGTGCCAGCAGCTCTAGAGACGAGAATCAGCCCCAGCATTTT
>TRBJ2-7|TRBV29-1|-|-
CSVEASVGEQYF
TGCAGCGTTGAAGCGTCGGTGGGTGAGCAGTACTTC
>TRBJ1-2|TRBV20-1|-|-
CSASDSSYGYTF
TGCAGTGCTAGTGACTCTAGCTATGGCTACACCTTC
>TRBJ2-7|TRBV7-3|TRBD1|few
CASSLTGTGRTAYEQYF
TGTGCCAGCAGCTTAACCGGGACAGGGAGAACCGCCTACGAGCAGTACTTC
>TRBJ2-5|TRBV5-1|-|-
CASKRDRPGETQYF
TGCGCCAGCAAACGGGACCGCCCGGGCGAGACCCAGTACTTC
>TRBJ2-1|TRBV3-1|TRBD2|-
CASSQGGGIGSRVGQFF
TGTGCCAGCAGCCAAGGGGGGGGGATTGGCTCCCGAGTGGGGCAGTTCTTC
>TRBJ1-1|TRBV2|-|-
CASMGDLNTEAFF
TGTGCCAGCATGGGGGATTTGAACACTGAAGCTTTCTTT
>TRBJ2-1|TRBV24-1|-|few
CATSDLKGEEFNEQFF
TGTGCCACCAGTGATTTGAAAGGGGAGGAATTTAATGAGCAGTTCTTC
>TRBJ2-1|TRBV7-8|TRBD2|-
CASSLRTSGSFNNEQFF
TGTGCCAGCAGCCTGCGGACTAGCGGGAGTTTCAACAATGAGCAGTTCTTC
>TRBJ2-3|TRBV20-1|TRBD2|-
CSAQLAGGLDTQYF
TGCAGTGCCCAACTAGCGGGGGGGCTGGATACGCAGTATTTT
>TRBJ2-7|TRBV10-3|TRBD2|-
CAISERPGGRYEQYF
TGTGCCATCAGTGAGCGCCCGGGGGGGCGATACGAGCAGTACTTC
>TRBJ2-7|TRBV4-2|-|-
CASSVTRAYNEQYF
TGTGCCAGCAGCGTCACACGCGCCTACAATGAGCAGTACTTC
>TRBJ1-1|TRBV21-1|-|-
CASSKKVRDPNTEAFF
TGTGCCAGCAGCAAAAAAGTTAGGGATCCGAACACTGAAGCTTTCTTT
>TRBJ1-4|TRBV7-9|TRBD1|few
CASSHHTGATTNEKLFF
TGTGCCAGCAGCCATCATACAGGGGCGACAACTAATGAAAAACTGTTTTTT
>TRBJ1-2|TRBV5-6|TRBD1|-
CASGPGTDGYTF
TGTGCCAGCGGCCCAGGGACAGATGGCTACACCTTC
>TRBJ2-3|TRBV9|TRBD2|few
CASSAGTSGSYTQYF
TGTGCCAGCAGCGCCGGGACTAGCGGGAGTTATACGCAGTATTTT
>TRBJ2-7|TRBV7-9|-|-
CASSFGLAPNEQYF
TGTGCCAGCAGCTTTGGGCTAGCGCCTAACGAGCAGTACTTC
>TRBJ1-1|TRBV5-1|TRBD1|-
CASSPGQGYDTEAFF
TGCGCCAGCAGCCCGGGACAGGGGTATGACACTGAAGCTTTCTTT
>TRBJ2-7|TRBV20-1|TRBD2|-
CSASHYTSGRMAYEQYF
TGCAGTGCTAGCCATTATACTAGCGGGAGAATGGCCTACGAGCAGTACTTC
>TRBJ2-7|TRBV27|-|-
CASSSVRGTYEQYF
TGTGCCAGCAGTTCCGTTCGGGGGACCTACGAGCAGTACTTC
>TRBJ2-3|TRBV5-1|-|-
CASSLVARGTDTQYF
TGCGCCAGCAGCTTGGTCGCCCGGGGCACAGATACGCAGTATTTT
>TRBJ2-7|TRBV5-5|TRBD1|-
CASSLSRDSVYEQYF
TGTGCCAGCAGCTTGAGTCGGGACAGCGTGTACGAGCAGTACTTC
>TRBJ2-3|TRBV7-2|TRBD2|-
CASSLTSGREDTQYF
TGTGCCAGCAGCTTGACTAGCGGGAGGGAAGATACGCAGTATTTT
>TRBJ1-1|TRBV7-9|-|-
CASSPSVGTEAFF
TGTGCCAGCAGCCCCTCGGTGGGAACTGAAGCTTTCTTT
>TRBJ2-7|TRBV11-2|TRBD2|-
CASTERTSGAHEQYF
TGTGCCAGCACCGAGAGGACTAGCGGAGCCCATGAGCAGTACTTC
>TRBJ2-1|TRBV27|TRBD1|-
CASSWGQLSEQFF
TGTGCCAGCAGTTGGGGACAGCTCTCTGAGCAGTTCTTC
>TRBJ2-7|TRBV6-5|-|-
CASSYARLAYEQYF
TGTGCCAGCAGTTACGCGAGGCTAGCCTACGAGCAGTACTTC
>TRBJ2-7|TRBV20-1|TRBD2|-
CSARGGRANYEQYF
TGCAGTGCTAGGGGCGGGAGGGCCAACTACGAGCAGTACTTC
>TRBJ2-1|TRBV7-9|TRBD2|-
CASSVPGTSGYNEQFF
TGTGCCAGCAGCGTCCCCGGGACTAGCGGCTACAATGAGCAGTTCTTC
>TRBJ2-1|TRBV4-2|TRBD2|once
CASSLSPGTSGGNNEQFF
TGTGCCAGCAGCCTTAGTCCCGGGACTAGCGGGGGCAACAATGAGCAGTTCTTC
>TRBJ2-4|TRBV27|-|-
CASSSNRQNIQYF
TGTGCCAGCAGTTCAAACAGACAAAACATTCAGTACTTC
>TRBJ2-3|TRBV4-2|TRBD1|many
CASSQDRGTDTQYF
TGTGCCAGCAGCCAGGACAGGGGCACAGATACGCAGTATTTT
>TRBJ1-1|TRBV5-1|-|-
CASSLDTGRMNTEAFF
TGCGCCAGCAGCTTGGATACAGGGAGAATGAACACTGAAGCTTTCTTT
>TRBJ1-6|TRBV3-1|-|-
CASSHTSSYNSPLHF
TGTGCCAGCAGCCATACGAGCTCCTATAATTCACCCCTCCACTTT